A single sample gave rise to the 23 T cell receptor beta chains below, sequenced in a study of cytomegalovirus exposure and HLA in healthy donors. Amplification used 60 Vbeta primers and 13 Jbeta primers. Method: immunoSEQ multiplex PCR; TCRdb's copy keeps in-frame clones and lacks some. The sample includes about 140,000 clones, around 73% of them seen just once. The sequenced material came from PBMCs. The receptor set was obtained from a female donor in good health and CMV-seronegative.

The chain has TRBV19 and TRBJ1-5, with D possibly matching TRBD1 (6 bases). CDR1 and CDR2 (germline): LNHDA, SQIVND (reference sequence). The CDR3 consists of 14 residues. V was shortened by 6 bases and J by 4 bases, with 13 bases between the two germline ends. CDR3 in DNA: TGTGCCAGTAGGAGGACAGTCGAAAATCAGCCCCAGCATTTT. It yields the protein CASRRTVENQPQHF.

This chain uses TRBV28 with TRBJ1-2, with a weak D call TRBD1 (6 bases). This CDR3 region has 14 residues. V shed 7 bases and J shed 4 bases, with 16 bases lying between them. CDR1 and CDR2 from the germline V gene are MDHEN and SYDVKM. CDR3 nucleotides: TGTGCCAGCAAGGCGGCGGGGGCTAGCTATGGCTACACCTTC. It translates to CASKAAGASYGYTF.

The gene calls are TRBV6-1 and TRBJ1-5; D remains ambiguous. Germline V gene lookup returns CDR1 MNHNS and CDR2 SASEGT. Trimming left V 2 bases short and J 4 bases short, with 6 bases between. This CDR3 has 13 residues. The CDR3 region has the DNA TGTGCCAGCAGTGAATATCGGAATCAGCCCCAGCATTTT. It codes for CASSEYRNQPQHF.

The chain links TRBV7-8 to TRBJ1-4; 7 bases are shared with TRBD1. The CDR3 consists of 14 residues. Trimming took 3 bases from V and 4 from J; bases not matched to a gene: 2. The germline gives CDR1 SGHVS, CDR2 FQNEAQ. The CDR3 region is CASSFGTVNEKLFF. CDR3 nucleotides: TGTGCCAGCAGCTTCGGGACAGTTAATGAAAAACTGTTTTTT.

This rearrangement joins TRBV7-9 to TRBJ2-5, with 11 bases fitting TRBD2. Trimming took 5 bases from V and 5 from J; bases not matched to a gene: 13. The CDR3 is 17 amino acids. Germline lookup yields CDR1 SEHNR and CDR2 FQNEAQ (reference sequence). DNA for the CDR3: TGTGCCAGCAGCCCAACTAGCGGGGGTCACAAAGGGGAGACCCAGTACTTC. Translating gives CASSPTSGGHKGETQYF.

The V and J genes are TRBV5-1 and TRBJ2-3; TRBD2 matches at 9 bases. V lost 1 base to trimming and J lost 1 base; unmatched junction nucleotides: 4. Germline CDR1 is SGHRS and CDR2 is YFSETQ. This CDR3 spans 16 amino acids. Here the CDR3 DNA reads TGCGCCAGCAGCTTGCCTAGCGGGGTAGGCACAGATACGCAGTATTTT. Protein product: CASSLPSGVGTDTQYF.

The CDR3 bases are TGTGCCAGCAGTGACGACAGCTTACTCTATGGCTACACCTTC. Protein: CASSDDSLLYGYTF. V gene TRBV28 combines with J gene TRBJ1-2; D possibly corresponds to TRBD1 (5 bases). The CDR3 totals 14 residues. Germline V gives CDR1 MDHEN, CDR2 SYDVKM. Trimming removed 5 bases at V and 4 bases at J, with 14 bases between.

The gene calls are TRBV10-2 and TRBJ1-1; no clear D. Germline values: CDR1 WSHSY, CDR2 SAAADI. The CDR3 is made up of 14 amino acids. With 7 bases removed from V and 0 bases from J, the gap between germline ends came to 12 bases. The CDR3 nucleotides are TGCGCCAGCAAACTCAAAGTTCTGAACACTGAAGCTTTCTTT. Translation gives CASKLKVLNTEAFF.

This chain joins TRBV5-1 and TRBJ1-4; no clear D. The CDR3 has 14 residues. Germline V gene data show CDR1 as SGHRS and CDR2 as YFSETQ. V shed 2 bases and J shed 4 bases, with 9 bases lying between them. The CDR3, as DNA: TGCGCCAGCAGCTTACGGGGAGATAATGAAAAACTGTTTTTT. Amino acid sequence: CASSLRGDNEKLFF.

The chain has TRBV6-6 and TRBJ1-4; the match to TRBD1 covers 8 bases. With 7 bases clipped from V and 8 bases from J, the junction kept 12 bases outside the gene matches. This CDR3 contains 15 residues. Germline V gene data show CDR1 as MNHNY and CDR2 as SVGAGI (reference sequence). CDR3 coding DNA: TGTGCCAGCACCAACCAACAGGGGGTTGGGGAAAAACTGTTTTTT. It encodes CASTNQQGVGEKLFF.

The chain carries TRBV15 and TRBJ2-1, with TRBD2 matching over 11 bases. The CDR3 sequence is 16 residues long. J gave up 3 bases and V 5 bases, and 6 bases lay outside the gene matches. CDR1 LNHNV and CDR2 YYDKDF come from the germline V gene (reference sequence). The CDR3 here is CATSRSGTSGYNEQFF. The DNA for the CDR3 is TGTGCCACCAGCCGATCCGGGACTAGCGGCTACAATGAGCAGTTCTTC.

V and J are TRBV28 and TRBJ2-7, with D tentatively TRBD1 (6 bases). The CDR3 extends over 16 amino acids. The germline V gene encodes CDR1 MDHEN and CDR2 SYDVKM. V was clipped by 2 bases and J by 2 bases, with 16 bases between them. CDR3 in amino acids: CASSLGSRGAPYEQYF. CDR3 coding DNA: TGTGCCAGCAGTTTAGGATCCAGGGGAGCTCCCTACGAGCAGTACTTC.

The DNA for the CDR3 is TGCGCCAGCAGCTACTCGACGACGGGTTACAATGAGCAGTTCTTC. It specifies CASSYSTTGYNEQFF. V usage is TRBV5-1 and J usage is TRBJ2-1, with D uncertain. The CDR3 is 15 residues long. Trimming removed 3 bases from V and 4 bases from J, with 14 bases in between. Germline loops: CDR1 SGHRS, CDR2 YFSETQ.

This clone has only a few counts. The chain links TRBV2 to TRBJ2-3; tentatively, D is TRBD2 (5 bases). Germline V gene sequence: CDR1 SNHLY, CDR2 FYNNEI. V was shortened by 4 bases and J by 1 base, with 12 bases between the two germline ends. The CDR3 extends over 15 amino acids. The CDR3 DNA is TGTGCCAGCAGTGTCGAGGGAGATGGCACAGATACGCAGTATTTT. This translates into CASSVEGDGTDTQYF.

Concerning this clone: A read error may produce the germline difference seen at one junction end. The CDR3 DNA reads TGTGCCAGTAGTCCCCAGGGGTGGGGTGCTGGCTACGCCTTC. Protein: CASSPQGWGAGYAF. The V gene is TRBV19, the J gene TRBJ1-2; TRBD1 might be the D (6 bases). CDR1 is LNHDA and CDR2 is SQIVND in the germline V gene (reference sequence). The CDR3 is made up of 14 amino acids.

V is TRBV28 and J is TRBJ1-1; a possible D gene is TRBD1 (6 bases). The germline CDR1 and CDR2 sequences are MDHEN and SYDVKM. V lost 5 bases and J 0 bases, leaving 19 bases between the germline ends. CDR3 size: 17 residues. The CDR3 DNA follows: TGTGCCAGCAGTCCTAGGACAGCTACCCGGCTGAACACTGAAGCTTTCTTT. The encoded protein is CASSPRTATRLNTEAFF.

The chain carries TRBV27 and TRBJ2-2, with 10 bases that match TRBD2. Germline V CDR1 and CDR2: MNHEY, SMNVEV (reference sequence). V was pared by 6 bases and J by 0 bases, with 10 bases of the junction left unmatched. The CDR3 is 18 residues long. CDR3 residues: CASRRGLALTPNTGELFF. CDR3 DNA sequence: TGTGCCAGCAGGCGGGGACTAGCGCTGACCCCGAACACCGGGGAGCTGTTTTTT.

The chain recombines TRBV5-4 with TRBJ2-1; TRBD2 aligns across 14 bases. The CDR3 totals 16 residues. Looked up from germline, CDR1 is SGHNT and CDR2 is YYREEE (reference sequence). Losses at the gene ends were 1 base for V and 9 bases for J; bases not matched to a gene: 6. The CDR3 coding sequence is TGTGCCAGCAGCTTGTCGGGACTAGCGGGAGTGCTTGAGCAGTTCTTC. This translates into CASSLSGLAGVLEQFF.

In this sample, this clone turned up once. The chain links TRBV6-5 to TRBJ2-5; TRBD1 matches 7 bases. From germline, CDR1 is MNHEY and CDR2 SVGAGI. V lost 6 bases and J lost 2; bases outside the gene matches: 9. This CDR3 is built from 15 residues. For the CDR3, the DNA is TGTGCCAGCAGACGCAACCCACAGGGGCAAGAGACCCAGTACTTC. This sequence encodes CASRRNPQGQETQYF.

This chain connects TRBV30 to TRBJ1-2, with D unresolved. Trimming stripped 2 bases from V and 5 bases from J, with 9 bases between. Germline CDR1 GTSNPN, CDR2 SVGIG (reference sequence). This CDR3 has 12 amino acids. The CDR3 DNA reads TGTGCCTGGAGTCCCCGCCTATATGGCTACACCTTC. Amino acid sequence: CAWSPRLYGYTF. Full variable domain (missing parts from reference TRBV30 and TRBJ1-2): SQTIHQWPATLVQPVGSPLSLECTVEGTSNPNLYWYRQAAGRGLQLLFYSVGIGQISSEVPQNLSASRPQDRQFILSSKKLLLSDSGFYLCAWSPRLYGYTFGSGTRLTVV.

The CDR3 coding sequence is TGCGCCAGCAGCCACGGACTAGCGGAAGAAGATACGCAGTATTTT. This codes for CASSHGLAEEDTQYF. The V call is TRBV4-3, the J call TRBJ2-3, with TRBD2 matching over 10 bases. The CDR3 is 15 residues long. Germline-derived CDR1 and CDR2 are LGHNA and YSLEER. V dropped 3 bases and J dropped 5; count of bases not matched to a gene: 5.

Turning to this clone: One junction end disagrees with the germline gene, perhaps due to a read error. This chain joins TRBV28 and TRBJ1-2; D possibly corresponds to TRBD1 (6 bases). CDR1 is MDHEN, CDR2 SYDVKM, per germline. The CDR3 covers 14 residues. CDR3 residues: CASSSGVTNYGYPF. CDR3 in DNA: TGTGCCAGCAGTTCAGGGGTAACTAACTATGGCTACCCCTTC.

The DNA of the CDR3 is TGTGCCAGTAGTATTGGTCTAGCCTACGAGCAGTACTTC. Protein sequence: CASSIGLAYEQYF. The chain uses TRBV19 and TRBJ2-7; D ambiguous. The CDR3 contains 13 residues. The germline V gene has CDR1 LNHDA and CDR2 SQIVND (reference sequence). V lost 3 bases and J lost 2, with 8 bases in between.